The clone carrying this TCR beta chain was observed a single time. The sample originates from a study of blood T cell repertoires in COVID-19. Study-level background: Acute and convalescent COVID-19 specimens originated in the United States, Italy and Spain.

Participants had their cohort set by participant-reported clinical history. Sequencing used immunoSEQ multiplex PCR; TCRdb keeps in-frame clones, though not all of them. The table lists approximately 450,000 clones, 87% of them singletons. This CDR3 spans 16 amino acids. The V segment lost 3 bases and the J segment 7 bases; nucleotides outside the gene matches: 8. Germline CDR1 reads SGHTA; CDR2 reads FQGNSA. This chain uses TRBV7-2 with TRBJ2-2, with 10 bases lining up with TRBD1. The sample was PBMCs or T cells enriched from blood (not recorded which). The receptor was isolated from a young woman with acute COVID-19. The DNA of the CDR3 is TGTGCCAGCAGCTTGGCTCCGGGACAGGGGATCGGGGAGCTGTTTTTT. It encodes CASSLAPGQGIGELFF.